This T cell receptor (beta chain) is drawn from a study of cytomegalovirus exposure and HLA in healthy donors. Study-wide context: Of the donors genotyped, approximately 400 in all, less than 90% fell in the Caucasian-associated ancestry cluster.

There are 15 residues in the CDR3. Trimming cost V 4 bases and J 1 base, with 14 bases left between them. CDR1 is SGDLS and CDR2 is YYNGEE in the germline V gene. Points from the study as a whole: Compared with the roughly 670-donor mean, an Asian-associated ancestry cluster reportedly had fewer N-insertions, according to a later analysis.

Amplification used 60 Vbeta primers and 13 Jbeta primers. Produced via immunoSEQ multiplex PCR; TCRdb's table is partial and in-frame only. The sample holds about 150,000 clones, roughly four fifths seen once. To note about this clone: What it recognizes is unknown.

The chain combines TRBV9 with TRBJ1-1, with D possibly TRBD1 on 5 matching bases. Sequencing input: PBMCs. This TCR came from a man younger than 35 in good health and CMV-seronegative. DNA of the CDR3: TGTGCCAGCAGCACATCAGGGTTGGCGAACACTGAAGCTTTCTTT. Its protein product is CASSTSGLANTEAFF.